This T cell receptor (beta chain) stems from a study of cytomegalovirus exposure and HLA in healthy donors. Vbeta (60) and Jbeta (13) primers were used in the PCR. Here immunoSEQ multiplex PCR was the method, and the copy in TCRdb shows in-frame clones only, minus some. The sample has fewer than 200,000 clones, around 86% seen once. Germline V gene lookup returns CDR1 SGHDT and CDR2 YYEEEE. The CDR3 length is 14 residues. V was clipped by 3 bases and J by 2 bases, with 11 bases between them. The chain combines TRBV5-6 with TRBJ2-5; D call uncertain. The sample consisted of PBMCs. This TCR was sampled from a human donor in good health. The CDR3 is CASSWSSTQETQYF. The CDR3 nucleotides read TGTGCCAGCAGCTGGAGCTCTACACAAGAGACCCAGTACTTC.